The 21 T cell receptor beta chains presented below share a single source sample, sequenced in a study of blood T cell repertoires in COVID-19. Method: immunoSEQ multiplex PCR; TCRdb's copy keeps in-frame clones and lacks some. The table records more than 300,000 clones, around 86% of them present only once. The material sequenced was PBMCs or T cells enriched from blood (not recorded which). The receptors originated from a man between 25 and 39 years old who had recovered from COVID-19.

The V gene is TRBV12-3 or TRBV12-4, the J gene TRBJ1-2; D might be TRBD1 (5 bases). The CDR3 is made up of 13 amino acids. Trimming removed 6 bases from V and 3 bases from J, with 11 bases in between. The CDR3 is CASSLQADYGYTF. In DNA form, the CDR3 reads TGTGCCAGCAGCTTACAGGCCGACTATGGCTACACCTTC.

The chain combines TRBV18 with TRBJ2-3; 10 nucleotides line up with TRBD2. The CDR3 runs to 21 residues. CDR1 and CDR2 from the germline V gene are KGHSH and LQKENI. V gave up 3 bases and J gave up 8 bases; unmatched junction bases: 26. The CDR3 here is CASSPISGRLAGDPPLGTQYF. CDR3 bases: TGTGCCAGCTCACCCATCTCCGGTCGCCTAGCGGGGGACCCCCCCCTTGGTACGCAGTATTTT.

The count of this clone is one. The chain recombines TRBV11-2 with TRBJ2-5; D gene uncertain. CDR3 length: 11 residues. CDR1 is SGHAT, CDR2 FQNNGV, per germline. Trimming removed 3 bases from V and 5 bases from J, with 4 bases in between. CDR3 protein: CASSFIETQYF. Here the CDR3 DNA reads TGTGCCAGCAGCTTTATTGAGACCCAGTACTTC. Supplemented by reference TRBV11-2 and TRBJ2-5, the full variable domain reads EAGVAQSPRYKIIEKRQSVAFWCNPISGHATLYWYQQILGQGPKLLIQFQNNGVVDDSQLPKDRFSAERLKGVDSTLKIQPAKLEDSAVYLCASSFIETQYFGPGTRLLVL.

The chain joins TRBV5-8 to TRBJ1-3; no clear D gene. The V gene's germline CDR1 is SGHTS and CDR2 YDEGEE. The CDR3 length is 16 residues. The germline V and J ends were trimmed by 2 bases and 0 bases, with 12 bases remaining between them. Here the CDR3 DNA reads TGTGCCAGCAGCTTCAATCACAGAATCTCTGGAAACACCATATATTTT. Its protein product is CASSFNHRISGNTIYF.

The chain carries TRBV12-3 or TRBV12-4 and TRBJ2-5; no definite D call. Trimming left V 4 bases short and J 5 bases short, with 5 bases between. The CDR3 has 11 residues. CDR3 bases: TGTGCCAGCAGTTCCGGTGAGACCCAGTACTTC. It translates to CASSSGETQYF.

The genes are TRBV25-1 and TRBJ2-7; 7 bases are a match to TRBD1. The germline gives CDR1 MGHDK, CDR2 SYGVNS. The CDR3 covers 14 residues. V trimming: 6 bases; J trimming: 3 bases; junction bases outside the gene matches: 8. The CDR3 region is CASRPQGLFYEQYF. In nucleotides, the CDR3 is TGTGCCAGCAGACCACAGGGGCTCTTCTACGAGCAGTACTTC.

The chain couples TRBV5-1 to TRBJ1-4; TRBD1 agrees at 8 bases. CDR3 size: 14 residues. V trimming: 4 bases; J trimming: 5 bases; junction bases outside the gene matches: 4. CDR1 is SGHRS and CDR2 is YFSETQ in the germline V gene. DNA for the CDR3: TGCGCCAGCAGCCCTCAGGGGGCCAATGAAAAACTGTTTTTT. It is translated as CASSPQGANEKLFF. Complete variable domain (other parts from reference TRBV5-1 and TRBJ1-4): KAGVTQTPRYLIKTRGQQVTLSCSPISGHRSVSWYQQTPGQGLQFLFEYFSETQRNKGNFPGRFSGRQFSNSRSEMNVSTLELGDSALYLCASSPQGANEKLFFGSGTQLSVL.

This chain links TRBV14 with TRBJ1-6; D is ambiguous. The CDR3 is 12 amino acids. Germline V gives CDR1 SGHDN, CDR2 FVKESK. Trimming left V 4 bases short and J 7 bases short, with 5 bases between. DNA for the CDR3: TGTGCCAGCAGCCCAAAAAATTCACCCCTCCACTTT. This encodes CASSPKNSPLHF.

The chain recombines TRBV30 with TRBJ1-6; TRBD1 is a possible D gene (6 bases). Between the trimmed V and J ends, which lost 4 bases and 8 bases, there was a span of 18 bases. From germline, CDR1 is GTSNPN and CDR2 SVGIG (reference sequence). CDR3 length: 15 residues. CDR3 DNA: TGTGCCTGGAACCTAGGGCAGGGGTCGGATTCACCCCTCCACTTT. This encodes CAWNLGQGSDSPLHF.

The chain links TRBV19 to TRBJ1-2; 7 bases align to TRBD1. This CDR3 has 17 residues. J lost 3 bases, V lost 3 bases, and 13 bases had no gene match. In germline, CDR1 is LNHDA, CDR2 SQIVND (reference sequence). CDR3 sequence reads: CASSMAARDREDYGYTF. As DNA, the CDR3 is TGTGCCAGTAGTATGGCGGCAAGAGACAGGGAAGACTATGGCTACACCTTC. Full variable domain (missing parts from reference TRBV19 and TRBJ1-2): DGGITQSPKYLFRKEGQNVTLSCEQNLNHDAMYWYRQDPGQGLRLIYYSQIVNDFQKGDIAEGYSVSREKKESFPLTVTSAQKNPTAFYLCASSMAARDREDYGYTFGSGTRLTVV.

The V gene is TRBV5-1, the J gene TRBJ1-2; 9 nucleotides agree with TRBD1. Germline trimming cut 7 bases from V and 6 bases from J; bases unmatched to any gene: 13. The V gene's germline CDR1 is SGHRS and CDR2 YFSETQ. This CDR3 comprises 15 residues. The chain's CDR3 is CASVLGPGQGHGYTF. CDR3 DNA sequence: TGCGCCAGCGTTTTGGGACCGGGACAGGGTCATGGCTACACCTTC.

This clone has just one count. The chain carries TRBV19 and TRBJ1-2, with 7 bases aligning to TRBD1. The CDR3 covers 15 residues. Looked up from germline, CDR1 is LNHDA and CDR2 is SQIVND (reference sequence). With V trimmed by 6 bases and J by 4 bases, 11 bases remained unmatched. CDR3 in amino acids: CASSLTWTGGYGYTF. The CDR3 bases are TGTGCCAGTAGCCTCACTTGGACAGGAGGCTATGGCTACACCTTC.

The table lists this clone with many counts. This sequence joins TRBV6-4 and TRBJ2-1, with 7 bases lining up with TRBD2. The length of the CDR3 is 15 residues. V shed 5 bases and J 2 bases; nucleotides not matched to a gene: 6. Germline assignment: CDR1 MRHNA and CDR2 SNTAGT. This chain's CDR3 is CASSRSSGTYNEQFF. Written as DNA, the CDR3 is TGTGCCAGCAGTAGGTCTAGCGGAACCTACAATGAGCAGTTCTTC.

The gene calls are TRBV7-8 and TRBJ2-3, with 9 bases matching TRBD2. Germline CDR1 SGHVS, CDR2 FQNEAQ. Losses at the gene ends were 0 bases for V and 5 bases for J; bases not matched to a gene: 12. The CDR3 sequence is 18 residues long. The CDR3 reads CASSLASGSGGRRDTQYF. The DNA for the CDR3 is TGTGCCAGCAGCTTAGCTTCGGGTAGCGGGGGACGACGAGATACGCAGTATTTT.

This sequence joins TRBV14 and TRBJ2-2; TRBD1 matches at 8 bases. Germline CDR1 reads SGHDN; CDR2 reads FVKESK. Unmatched junction bases numbered 6, after V lost 4 bases and J lost 5 bases. The CDR3 is 15 residues long. CDR3 sequence: CASSLRQGRTGELFF. The CDR3 DNA is TGTGCCAGCAGCCTGCGACAGGGGAGGACCGGGGAGCTGTTTTTT.

This chain connects TRBV7-2 to TRBJ2-7; 11 bases line up with TRBD2. The CDR3 has 15 residues. Germline-derived CDR1 and CDR2 are SGHTA and FQGNSA. V was pared by 1 base and J by 11 bases, with 10 bases of the junction left unmatched. CDR3 nucleotide sequence: TGTGCCAGCAGCTTAGTTTCTAGCGGGGGGCCCCAGGAGTACTTC. Its protein product is CASSLVSSGGPQEYF.

The gene calls are TRBV11-2 and TRBJ1-4; D is ambiguous. The ends were cut back, 1 base at V and 2 bases at J, with 8 bases in the middle. The CDR3 consists of 15 residues. Germline V CDR1 and CDR2: SGHAT, FQNNGV. This CDR3 is CASSLARGTNEKLFF. In DNA form, the CDR3 reads TGTGCCAGCAGCTTAGCACGCGGGACTAATGAAAAACTGTTTTTT.

The chain recombines TRBV12-3 or TRBV12-4 with TRBJ2-5; D perhaps matches TRBD1 (6 bases). This CDR3 comprises 13 residues. Trimming pared 4 bases from V and 3 bases from J, leaving 9 bases between. The CDR3 nucleotides read TGTGCCAGCAGTTATGGACAGAAAGAGACCCAGTACTTC. Encoded protein: CASSYGQKETQYF.

The chain is built from TRBV4-2 and TRBJ1-2; possible D gene TRBD1, 5 bases. Trimming cost V 3 bases and J 6 bases, with 17 bases left between them. CDR1 and CDR2 (germline): LGHNA, YNFKEQ. There are 15 residues in the CDR3. CDR3 in amino acids: CASSHLTGDLDGYTF. The DNA of the CDR3 is TGTGCCAGCAGCCATTTAACAGGAGACCTCGATGGCTACACCTTC.

The chain is built from TRBV10-2 and TRBJ2-1; no reliable D call. This CDR3 has 17 residues. The V gene's germline CDR1 is WSHSY and CDR2 SAAADI. V lost 5 bases to trimming and J lost 3 bases, with 20 bases between them. The CDR3 is CASSNPPRRDDYNEQFF. In DNA form, the CDR3 reads TGCGCCAGCAGTAATCCTCCCCGGAGAGATGACTACAATGAGCAGTTCTTC.

V and J are TRBV5-8 and TRBJ1-2; no firm D call. Germline CDR1 is SGHTS and CDR2 is YDEGEE. The CDR3 consists of 13 residues. V dropped 1 base and J dropped 5 bases, with 9 bases sitting between them. CDR3: CASSLPVEYGYTF. In nucleotides, the CDR3 is TGTGCCAGCAGCTTGCCGGTCGAATATGGCTACACCTTC.